This T cell receptor (beta chain) originates from a study of T cell responses to AZD1222 COVID-19 vaccine. Across the study: Researchers grouped second doses given at about 4 or about 12 weeks into one pool. Whole-study results and caveats: A reported finding is that nearly half of spike-specific TCRs target unmutated variant regions. At 160-218 and 743-854, vaccine-associated CD4 TCRs were dominant, and they spanned spike. Among the donors, most were white British and more were female, and clonal diversity was possibly underestimated.

As regards this clone: The antigen is undetermined.

Germline V CDR1 and CDR2: SEHNR, FQNEAQ (reference sequence). Trimming removed 8 bases from V and 3 bases from J; junction bases left unmatched: 6. This CDR3 region has 14 residues. Assay used: immunoSEQ multiplex PCR; TCRdb lists only in-frame clones, some missing. The sample lists some 140,000 clones, around 92% occurring once. Specimen: peripheral blood, collected on day 0 of AZD1222 vaccination. The clonotype comes from an adult in good health. V gene TRBV7-9 combines with J gene TRBJ2-5; 10 bases agree with TRBD1. The CDR3 sequence is CASREGTGEETQYF. The CDR3 nucleotides are TGTGCCAGCCGAGAGGGGACAGGGGAAGAGACCCAGTACTTC.